This T cell receptor beta chain originates from a study of T cells in Graves' hyperthyroidism and ophthalmopathy (dated by TCRdb to about 2019). About the investigation overall: Peripheral blood samples were taken at the time of initial diagnosis, prior to any treatment. TCR V-J signatures able to tell the groups apart were searched for in a discovery cohort of some 100 patients, of whom around 42 had Graves' ophthalmopathy and some 60 had stable Graves' hyperthyroidism. Prospective prediction of ophthalmopathy was tested in an independent validation cohort consisting of 18 hyperthyroidism patients and 15 to 17 patients who later progressed to ophthalmopathy. The approximately 90 discovery patients were randomly split 7:3 into training and test sets. Thyroid tissue and blood T-cell repertoires from six Graves' hyperthyroidism patients were also compared in the study. After sampling, hyperthyroidism patients received methimazole starting at 30 mg daily, and ophthalmopathy patients received high-dose intravenous methylprednisolone. The paper describes TCR Vbeta CDR3 sequencing of around 130 peripheral blood samples, made up of fewer than 50 ophthalmopathy patients, 70 to 75 hyperthyroidism patients and 17 progressor patients.

The TCR beta CDR3 regions were amplified from RNA transcripts. The first round of RT-PCR for the TCR CDR3 was performed with the HTBI primer set and the Qiagen OneStep RT-PCR kit. A second multiplex PCR round built the libraries, followed by size selection and purification. Libraries were sequenced paired-end with 100 bp reads on an Illumina HiSeq2000. The original methods were these. Raw data were processed with SOAPnuke, discarding reads with adapters, uncalled bases, mean Phred below 15, or no exact constant-primer or identifier match. High-quality paired reads were merged using COPE v1.2.5, and each unique nucleotide sequence was defined as a clonotype. MiTCR v1.1 was used to align clonotypes to the IMGT TRBV, TRBD and TRBJ reference segments. The analysis included only V-J combinations with a frequency above 0.0001, which together covered around 99% of the repertoires. The TCS score was defined as F50 (clonal expansion) divided by E x V (chaos), with BLOSUM62-based TCRdist calculated between CDR3 peptides within each V-J. Welch's t-statistics and random forest reduced several hundred V-J features to 10 to 15, which were used in a naive Bayes classifier (R e1071). TCRdb took the public reads, trimmed them with fastp at Q25, ran MiXCR for clone calling and kept in-frame beta chains. Identical CDR3 protein sequences are pooled into one entry, listed with their most common genes and DNA. The V and J calls reflect TCRdb's pipeline rather than the authors' work. This sample comprises roughly 510,000 distinct CDR3 sequences, 20% of them detected only once. Clones ranked in the top ten supply more than 20% of the sample.

Comments on this clonotype: What this receptor recognizes is not known. Base qualities are not at hand, and no much larger clone is one base apart.

The V and J ends are trimmed by 0 bases and 1 base, leaving 6 bases between them. CDR1 and CDR2 are read off the germline V gene as MNHEY and SVGEGT. Measured from the cysteine to the phenylalanine, the CDR3 is 15 residues long. The DNA shown is the 45-base CDR3, in frame from base 1. The paper as a whole reports these results and caveats: Sample size was not statistically predetermined, and investigators were not blinded to group allocation. In validation, progression to ophthalmopathy was predicted by the model with around 70% sensitivity and roughly 72% specificity, a median of roughly six months before onset. A 13 V-J signature model separated ophthalmopathy from stable hyperthyroidism, with 87.88% sensitivity and roughly 81% specificity in cross-validation and 80%/75% in testing. Most expanded thyroid clonotypes (frequency above 0.001) were also found in blood, which suggests that blood repertoires may mirror thyroid immune responses.

A patient counted as having stable Graves' hyperthyroidism if no progression to ophthalmopathy occurred over 18 months of follow-up. Hyperthyroidism patients were newly diagnosed, with disease duration under 2 months, and aged 18 to 65 years. Any patient with an uncontrolled infection, another autoimmune disease, pregnancy or lactation was excluded. Clinical symptoms, serum thyroxine and TRAb, thyroid ultrasound, and orbital computed tomography formed the basis for the diagnoses. PBMCs were isolated from 8 to 10 ml of fresh peripheral blood by Ficoll-Paque density gradient centrifugation. Total RNA was extracted using Trizol reagent, and RNA quality was assessed on an Agilent 2100 Bioanalyzer.

The sequence was collected from a man aged 18 to 29 with Graves' hyperthyroidism. The chain uses TRBV6-2 or TRBV6-3 and TRBJ2-2; the D gene is not confidently resolved. The sample was blood. CDR3 reads: CASSYSILNTGELFF. The DNA sequence follows: TGTGCCAGCAGTTACTCGATTTTGAACACCGGGGAGCTGTTTTTT.